The 30 T cell receptor beta chains below come from one sample, sequenced in a study of CD8 T cells in ankylosing spondylitis. Study-level findings and limits: A TCR beta motif made of eight highly homologous variants seemed typical of ankylosing spondylitis blood.

No antigens are known for them. TCRdb redid the calling of the 5' RACE reads with MiXCR, one entry per CDR3 protein. This sample carries over 200,000 distinct CDR3 sequences, approximately 16% of them seen once, and the ten largest clones take under 55%. Material: blood, either unsorted or a sorted T cell fraction (not recorded which). Receptors were obtained from a male donor with ankylosing spondylitis.

In this sample, this clonotype turned up a few times. V is TRBV5-6 and J is TRBJ2-2; 13 positions match TRBD2. This CDR3 has 17 residues. The germline CDR1 and CDR2 sequences are SGHDT and YYEEEE. V was clipped by 4 bases and J by 3 bases; unmatched bases: 6. CDR3 sequence: CASSIGLAGVYTGELFF. The CDR3 region has the DNA TGTGCCAGCAGCATTGGACTAGCGGGGGTTTACACCGGGGAGCTGTTTTTT.

The rearrangement joins TRBV20-1 to TRBJ2-3, with TRBD1 identical over 12 bases. This CDR3 has 16 residues. Per the germline V gene, CDR1 is DFQATT and CDR2 is SNEGSKA (reference sequence). With V trimmed by 4 bases and J by 2 bases, 7 bases remained unmatched. The CDR3, as DNA: TGCAGTGCTAACTCCGGGACAGGGGGCTTCACAGATACGCAGTATTTT. It codes for CSANSGTGGFTDTQYF.

The chain joins TRBV12-3 or TRBV12-4 to TRBJ2-1, with D possibly being TRBD2 (6 bases). V was trimmed by 6 bases and J by 9 bases, leaving 21 bases between them. The CDR3 spans 15 residues. CDR3: CASSIMGGLESEQFF. CDR3 DNA sequence: TGTGCCAGCAGCATCATGGGAGGTTTAGAAAGTGAGCAGTTCTTC.

This clonotype was detected a few times. This rearrangement joins TRBV4-2 to TRBJ2-1; no firm D call. V was trimmed by 1 base and J by 9 bases, leaving 7 bases between them. Germline lookup yields CDR1 LGHNA and CDR2 YNFKEQ. This CDR3 has 12 residues. The CDR3 bases are TGTGCCAGCAGCCAAGTTGGTGTTGAGCAGTTCTTC. This codes for CASSQVGVEQFF.

This chain links TRBV25-1 with TRBJ2-3; 9 bases match TRBD1. This CDR3 has 16 residues. The germline V gene has CDR1 MGHDK and CDR2 SYGVNS. V dropped 4 bases and J dropped 4; count of bases not matched to a gene: 9. DNA of the CDR3: TGTGCCAGCAGTGTTACAGGGGGCGTTGGTGCAGATACGCAGTATTTT. Protein sequence: CASSVTGGVGADTQYF. The whole variable domain, remainder taken from reference TRBV25-1 and TRBJ2-3, is EADIYQTPRYLVIGTGKKITLECSQTMGHDKMYWYQQDPGMELHLIHYSYGVNSTEKGDLSSESTVSRIRTEHFPLTLESARPSHTSQYLCASSVTGGVGADTQYFGPGTRLTVL.

This clonotype was seen a single time. The gene calls are TRBV5-5 and TRBJ1-5; unclear D gene. Trimming removed 8 bases from V and 7 bases from J, with 13 bases in between. The CDR3 extends over 12 amino acids. Germline assignment: CDR1 SGHKS and CDR2 YYEKEE (reference sequence). The CDR3 DNA sequence: TGTGCCAGAGCCCCGGATCGGCAGCCCCAGCATTTT. As protein: CARAPDRQPQHF.

The rearrangement uses TRBV12-3 or TRBV12-4 and TRBJ1-3; a weak D match, TRBD1 (5 bases). CDR3 size: 15 residues. The V and J ends lost 10 bases and 0 bases respectively, with 16 bases between them. CDR3 residues: CATSGPTYSGNTIYF. The CDR3 bases are TGTGCCACCTCGGGACCGACCTACTCTGGAAACACCATATATTTT.

At least ten counts were recorded for this clonotype. The chain uses TRBV29-1 and TRBJ2-1; 7 bases are a match to TRBD2. The CDR3 consists of 14 residues. Trimming removed 4 bases from V and 0 bases from J; junction bases left unmatched: 3. Germline V lookup: CDR1 SQVTM, CDR2 ANQGSEA. The DNA for the CDR3 is TGCAGCGTTGCAGGGAGGGGCTCCTACAATGAGCAGTTCTTC. Its translation: CSVAGRGSYNEQFF.

This clonotype was detected many times. The rearrangement uses TRBV29-1 and TRBJ2-2; 14 nucleotides match TRBD2. Per the germline V gene, CDR1 is SQVTM and CDR2 is ANQGSEA. The CDR3 is made up of 15 amino acids. V was clipped by 6 bases and J by 5 bases; unmatched bases: 5. CDR3 in DNA: TGCAGCGTGGGACTAGCGGGAGTTGAGACCGGGGAGCTGTTTTTT. Protein: CSVGLAGVETGELFF.

V and J are TRBV27 and TRBJ2-2; possibly TRBD1 for D (6 bases). The germline gives CDR1 MNHEY, CDR2 SMNVEV (reference sequence). V lost 2 bases, J lost 4 bases, and 11 bases lay in between. CDR3 length: 15 amino acids. CDR3 residues: CASSLRQAVTGELFF. The DNA of the CDR3 is TGTGCCAGCAGTTTACGACAGGCCGTCACCGGGGAGCTGTTTTTT.

This clonotype was counted a few times. V usage is TRBV13 and J usage is TRBJ2-1; D is undetermined. The ends were cut back, 9 bases at V and 0 bases at J, with 12 bases in the middle. Germline assignment: CDR1 PRHDT and CDR2 FYEKMQ (reference sequence). The CDR3 length is 14 residues. The CDR3 nucleotides are TGTGCCAGTACCCAAAGTTCCTCCTACAATGAGCAGTTCTTC. Amino acid sequence: CASTQSSSYNEQFF.

This chain uses TRBV20-1 with TRBJ2-3; 11 nucleotides match TRBD2. J lost 4 bases, V lost 5 bases, and 5 bases had no gene match. The CDR3 totals 14 residues. CDR1 is DFQATT and CDR2 is SNEGSKA in the germline V gene (reference sequence). The CDR3 coding sequence is TGCAGTGCTCATAGCGGGAGGGCCGCAGATACGCAGTATTTT. The encoded protein is CSAHSGRAADTQYF.

The rearrangement uses TRBV7-2 and TRBJ2-7, with TRBD1 matching over 7 bases. With 3 bases clipped from V and 6 bases from J, the junction kept 5 bases outside the gene matches. CDR3 length equals 13 residues. Germline values: CDR1 SGHTA, CDR2 FQGNSA. The CDR3 bases are TGTGCCAGCAGCTTTGAAGGGGGCGGCGAGCAGTACTTC. Encoded protein: CASSFEGGGEQYF.

The rearrangement joins TRBV29-1 to TRBJ1-1, with D unclear. The CDR3 totals 14 residues. Looked up from germline, CDR1 is SQVTM and CDR2 is ANQGSEA. Trimming shortened V by 3 bases and J by 2 bases, and 13 bases separated the two germline ends. CDR3 sequence reads: CSVDVYGDNTEAFF. The CDR3 nucleotides are TGCAGCGTTGACGTCTACGGGGATAACACTGAAGCTTTCTTT.

This chain joins TRBV27 and TRBJ2-1; 8 nucleotides line up with TRBD2. Trimming at V came to 6 bases and at J to 7 bases, leaving 8 bases not matched to a gene. Germline assignment: CDR1 MNHEY and CDR2 SMNVEV (reference sequence). The CDR3 contains 14 residues. This CDR3 reads CASSHPGLENEQFF. The CDR3 nucleotides read TGTGCCAGCAGCCACCCGGGACTAGAGAATGAGCAGTTCTTC.

This clonotype was observed a handful of times. The chain has TRBV4-1 and TRBJ1-5; 9 nucleotides line up with TRBD1. J gave up 6 bases and V 2 bases, and 5 bases lay outside the gene matches. The CDR3 is 15 residues long. Germline CDR1 and CDR2: MGHRA and YSYEKL. The DNA of the CDR3 is TGCGCCAGCAGCCAAACCACAGGGGGCGGTCAGCCCCAGCATTTT. Its translation: CASSQTTGGGQPQHF.

In its sample, this clonotype was seen a few times. The J gene is TRBJ2-1, the V gene TRBV9; D may be TRBD1 or TRBD2 (6 bases each). The germline V gene has CDR1 SGDLS and CDR2 YYNGEE. CDR3 length: 15 amino acids. Trimming shortened V by 4 bases and J by 8 bases, and 19 bases separated the two germline ends. The chain's CDR3 is CASSPWTTGGDEQFF. The CDR3 DNA reads as TGTGCCAGCAGCCCGTGGACGACCGGGGGCGATGAGCAGTTCTTC.

A few counts support this clonotype. The chain is built from TRBV29-1 and TRBJ2-2; D unresolved. The ends were cut back, 3 bases at V and 2 bases at J, with 7 bases in the middle. CDR1 and CDR2 from the germline V gene are SQVTM and ANQGSEA. This CDR3 spans 13 amino acids. The DNA for the CDR3 is TGCAGCGTTGAGGTCTTTAACACCGGGGAGCTGTTTTTT. Translated, it gives CSVEVFNTGELFF.

The V and J genes are TRBV12-3 or TRBV12-4 and TRBJ2-5, with 7 bases aligning to TRBD1. V lost 4 bases and J lost 1; bases outside the gene matches: 6. This CDR3 has 15 amino acids. The chain's CDR3 is CASSSPRQGQETQYF. In nucleotides, the CDR3 is TGTGCCAGCAGTTCCCCGAGACAGGGCCAAGAGACCCAGTACTTC.

This clonotype was seen more than once but under ten times. The V gene is TRBV27, the J gene TRBJ2-7; D perhaps matches TRBD2 (5 bases). This CDR3 is 13 amino acids long. Trimming took 3 bases from V and 4 from J, leaving 10 bases between them. Germline V gene lookup returns CDR1 MNHEY and CDR2 SMNVEV (reference sequence). The CDR3 nucleotides read TGTGCCAGCAGTTTCGCCCGGGGTTACGAGCAGTACTTC. Its translation: CASSFARGYEQYF.

This clonotype was counted between two and nine times. The chain recombines TRBV20-1 with TRBJ1-6, with D perhaps TRBD1 (6 bases). CDR1 is DFQATT and CDR2 is SNEGSKA in the germline V gene (reference sequence). The ends were cut back, 2 bases at V and 6 bases at J, with 14 bases in the middle. CDR3 length equals 15 residues. The CDR3 is CSARSITGPNSPLHF. CDR3 bases: TGCAGTGCTAGATCGATCACAGGGCCTAATTCACCCCTCCACTTT.

There are a few counts of this clonotype. The chain has TRBV20-1 and TRBJ2-7; D not certain. The ends were cut back, 0 bases at V and 2 bases at J, with 8 bases in the middle. Germline V gene data show CDR1 as DFQATT and CDR2 as SNEGSKA (reference sequence). CDR3 length: 13 amino acids. CDR3 coding DNA: TGCAGTGCTAGAGAGGGTGATCCCTACGAGCAGTACTTC. Protein product: CSAREGDPYEQYF.

This clonotype came up a few times. V usage is TRBV6-5 and J usage is TRBJ2-2; D gene unclear. Germline-derived CDR1 and CDR2 are MNHEY and SVGAGI. V dropped 2 bases and J dropped 7 bases, with 8 bases sitting between them. This CDR3 region has 13 residues. The CDR3 DNA is TGTGCCAGCAGTTACAGAGACGGCGGGGAGCTGTTTTTT. Translated, it gives CASSYRDGGELFF.

This chain joins TRBV20-1 and TRBJ1-4; D unclear. Trimming removed 3 bases from V and 6 bases from J, with 11 bases in between. This CDR3 has 13 residues. Germline values: CDR1 DFQATT, CDR2 SNEGSKA (reference sequence). DNA for the CDR3: TGCAGTGCTAGTGCTGGGGTGGATGAAAAACTGTTTTTT. This encodes CSASAGVDEKLFF.

This clonotype was seen more than once but under ten times. The chain couples TRBV5-6 to TRBJ2-7, with 9 positions matching TRBD1. After removal of 4 bases from V and 3 bases from J, the junction contained 5 bases not matched to a gene. The germline CDR1 and CDR2 sequences are SGHDT and YYEEEE. CDR3 size: 14 residues. The CDR3 spells CASSGPGQGYEQYF. The CDR3 DNA follows: TGTGCCAGCAGCGGCCCGGGACAGGGCTACGAGCAGTACTTC.

The chain recombines TRBV5-1 with TRBJ2-5; 7 nucleotides line up with TRBD1. CDR1 is SGHRS, CDR2 YFSETQ, per germline. The CDR3 length is 16 residues. V lost 4 bases to trimming and J lost 4 bases; unmatched junction nucleotides: 13. The CDR3 bases are TGCGCCAGCAGCGCAACAGGGGCCTCGAACGGAGAGACCCAGTACTTC. This gives the protein CASSATGASNGETQYF.

This clonotype has at least ten counts. This rearrangement joins TRBV4-1 to TRBJ2-2; D could derive from TRBD1 or TRBD2 (5 bases each). Trimming stripped 2 bases from V and 6 bases from J, with 13 bases between. CDR3 length equals 15 residues. Looked up from germline, CDR1 is MGHRA and CDR2 is YSYEKL. The CDR3 spells CASSQRTGQAGELFF. CDR3 nucleotide sequence: TGCGCCAGCAGCCAAAGGACGGGGCAGGCCGGGGAGCTGTTTTTT.

The chain has TRBV19 and TRBJ2-1; no definite D call. The CDR3 is made up of 16 amino acids. With 3 bases removed from V and 2 bases from J, the gap between germline ends came to 14 bases. Germline V gene lookup returns CDR1 LNHDA and CDR2 SQIVND (reference sequence). CDR3 DNA: TGTGCCAGTAGTATGAGGATTGTCGGACCCTACAATGAGCAGTTCTTC. This codes for CASSMRIVGPYNEQFF. Full variable domain (rest looked up from reference TRBV19 and TRBJ2-1): DGGITQSPKYLFRKEGQNVTLSCEQNLNHDAMYWYRQDPGQGLRLIYYSQIVNDFQKGDIAEGYSVSREKKESFPLTVTSAQKNPTAFYLCASSMRIVGPYNEQFFGPGTRLTVL.

The chain joins TRBV7-8 to TRBJ2-7, with D unclear. The V end was cut by 5 bases, the J end by 0 bases, with 14 bases between. Germline CDR1 and CDR2: SGHVS and FQNEAQ. The CDR3 consists of 15 residues. In DNA, the CDR3 is TGTGCCAGCAGCCCGTTAGGCGGTACCTCCTACGAGCAGTACTTC. As protein: CASSPLGGTSYEQYF.

The V and J genes are TRBV2 and TRBJ2-7; D gene uncertain. Germline CDR1 SNHLY, CDR2 FYNNEI. The CDR3 extends over 14 amino acids. Trimming cost V 1 base and J 3 bases, with 10 bases left between them. CDR3 coding DNA: TGTGCCAGCAGTGAAGGGTACAGCCACTACGAGCAGTACTTC. Translated, it gives CASSEGYSHYEQYF.